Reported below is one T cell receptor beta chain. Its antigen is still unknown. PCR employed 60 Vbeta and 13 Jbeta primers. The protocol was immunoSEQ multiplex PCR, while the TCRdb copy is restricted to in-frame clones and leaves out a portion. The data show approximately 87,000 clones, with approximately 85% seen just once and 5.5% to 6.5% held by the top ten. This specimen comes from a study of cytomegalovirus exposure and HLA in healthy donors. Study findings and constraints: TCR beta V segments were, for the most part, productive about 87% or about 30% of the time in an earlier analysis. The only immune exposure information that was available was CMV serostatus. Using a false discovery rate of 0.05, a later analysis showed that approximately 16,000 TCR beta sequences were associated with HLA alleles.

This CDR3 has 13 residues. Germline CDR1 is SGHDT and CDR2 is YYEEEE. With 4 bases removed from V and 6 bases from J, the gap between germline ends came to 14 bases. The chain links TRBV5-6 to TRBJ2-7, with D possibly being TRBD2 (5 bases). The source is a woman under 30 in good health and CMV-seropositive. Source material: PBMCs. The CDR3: CASSRDWRSEQYF. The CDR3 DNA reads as TGTGCCAGCAGCCGGGATTGGCGGAGCGAGCAGTACTTC. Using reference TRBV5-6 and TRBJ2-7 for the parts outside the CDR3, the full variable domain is DAGVTQSPTHLIKTRGQQVTLRCSPKSGHDTVSWYQQALGQGPQFIFQYYEEEERQRGNFPDRFSGHQFPNYSSELNVNALLLGDSALYLCASSRDWRSEQYFGPGTRLTVT.